Below, 3 T cell receptor beta chains from the same sample are listed, as sequenced in a study of OX40 agonist ivuxolimab in advanced cancers. Here immunoSEQ multiplex PCR was the method, and the copy in TCRdb shows in-frame clones only, minus some. The repertoire consists of 30,000 to 40,000 clones, with less than 85% occurring once and the leading ten covering roughly 18%. The input for sequencing was CD4+ or CD8+ T cells sorted from blood, taken in a trial of the OX40 agonist ivuxolimab. Every receptor here comes from an adult with an advanced solid tumor such as melanoma, head and neck, liver or kidney cancer.

This clone is medium-sized (0.01 to 0.1%). The rearrangement joins TRBV7-9 to TRBJ2-2; 11 positions agree with TRBD2. The V gene's germline CDR1 is SEHNR and CDR2 FQNEAQ (reference sequence). CDR3 length equals 16 residues. Trimming cost V 3 bases and J 2 bases; bases outside gene matches: 2. This CDR3 reads CASSLLAGGNTGELFF. The CDR3 coding sequence is TGTGCCAGCAGCTTGCTAGCGGGGGGAAACACCGGGGAGCTGTTTTTT.

Written as DNA, the CDR3 is TGCAGCGCCAACAGGGTCGGGGAGACCCAGTACTTC. Protein: CSANRVGETQYF. This chain joins TRBV29-1 and TRBJ2-5; a possible D gene is TRBD1 (6 bases). CDR3 size: 12 residues. Between the trimmed V and J ends, which lost 7 bases and 5 bases, there was a span of 14 bases. In germline, CDR1 is SQVTM, CDR2 ANQGSEA.

The gene calls are TRBV28 and TRBJ2-1; TRBD2 matches at 12 bases. Germline CDR1 reads MDHEN; CDR2 reads SYDVKM. The ends lost 7 bases at V and 8 bases at J; junction bases unmatched: 18. CDR3 size: 18 residues. The CDR3 loop is CASTNPPSTSGRWYEQFF. The DNA for the CDR3 is TGTGCCAGCACCAATCCCCCGAGTACTAGCGGGAGGTGGTATGAGCAGTTCTTC. Complete variable domain (other parts from reference TRBV28 and TRBJ2-1): DVKVTQSSRYLVKRTGEKVFLECVQDMDHENMFWYRQDPGLGLRLIYFSYDVKMKEKGDIPEGYSVSREKKERFSLILESASTNQTSMYLCASTNPPSTSGRWYEQFFGPGTRLTVL.